This T cell receptor (beta chain) appears in the sequencing data of a study of T cells in Graves' hyperthyroidism and ophthalmopathy. Background on the study: Prior to any treatment, at the point of initial diagnosis, peripheral blood was collected.

General study results and limits: Most thyroid clonotypes expanded above 0.001 were also detected in blood.

The sample holds many counts of this clonotype. Its antigen remains unidentified. The germline CDR1 and CDR2 sequences are SGHTA and FQGNSA. V trimming: 1 base; J trimming: 5 bases; junction bases outside the gene matches: 13. The CDR3 runs 17 residues. TCR beta CDR3 regions were amplified from RNA transcripts. First-round RT-PCR of the TCR CDR3 relied on the HTBI primer set. TCRdb analysed the multiplex PCR reads with MiXCR anew, one entry per CDR3 protein. The sample has about 420,000 distinct CDR3 sequences, approximately 15% seen once; the top ten hold 13% to 15%. Stable disease denoted Graves' hyperthyroidism without ophthalmopathy progression within 18 months.

The sequence was collected from a woman between 18 and 30 years old with Graves' hyperthyroidism. The V gene is TRBV7-2, the J gene TRBJ1-1; TRBD1 agrees at 7 bases. The specimen sequenced was blood. The CDR3 is CASSLVPQGGVGTEAFF. CDR3 in DNA: TGTGCCAGCAGCTTAGTCCCCCAGGGGGGGGTGGGAACTGAAGCTTTCTTT.